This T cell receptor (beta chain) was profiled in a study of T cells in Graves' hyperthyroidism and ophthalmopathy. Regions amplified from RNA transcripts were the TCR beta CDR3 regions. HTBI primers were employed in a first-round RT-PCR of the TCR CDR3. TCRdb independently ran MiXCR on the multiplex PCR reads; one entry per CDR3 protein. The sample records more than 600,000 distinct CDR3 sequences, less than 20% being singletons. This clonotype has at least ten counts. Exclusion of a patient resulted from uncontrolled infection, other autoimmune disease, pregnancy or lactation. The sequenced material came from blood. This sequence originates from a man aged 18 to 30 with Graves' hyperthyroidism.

The CDR3 loop reads CARPPGTGAVEQYF. The CDR3 coding sequence is TGTGCCAGACCCCCCGGGACAGGGGCTGTCGAGCAGTACTTC. The gene calls are TRBV12-3 or TRBV12-4 and TRBJ2-7, with 10 bases identical to TRBD1. The J segment lost 6 bases and the V segment lost 9 bases, leaving 11 bases of the junction unmatched. This CDR3 has 14 amino acids.